These T cell receptor beta chains were read from a single sample in a study of T cell repertoires in cytomegalovirus infection. TCRdb reprocessed the reads with MiXCR, giving one entry per CDR3 protein. The sample contains under 450,000 distinct CDR3 sequences, about 35% of which appear only once. Their antigens are not known. This specimen was cultured PBMCs, taken from culture after CMV antigen stimulation. The receptors derive from a human donor in good health (CMV status not recorded). Some clones in this sample may be carry-over from other donors' samples. Both conserved end residues are part of each CDR3. A D gene is named only where the DNA matches it firmly. Size is omitted from some rows. Given values are once, few, many or a class for expanded clones.

v_call	clone_size	j_call	d_call	cdr3_aa	cdr3_nt
TRBV11-2	NA	TRBJ1-2	NA	CASSPFGAGRGYGYTF	TGTGCCAGCAGCCCATTCGGGGCAGGGAGAGGCTATGGCTACACCTTC
TRBV20-1	few	TRBJ1-5	NA	CSAIGDLLNQPQHF	TGCAGTGCTATCGGGGACCTCCTTAATCAGCCCCAGCATTTT
TRBV7-2	NA	TRBJ2-4	NA	CASSNVGVAKNIQYF	TGTGCCAGCAGCAACGTGGGTGTAGCCAAAAACATTCAGTACTTC
TRBV4-1	once	TRBJ1-2	NA	CASSHLEAGYGYTF	TGCGCCAGCAGCCATTTAGAAGCGGGATATGGCTACACCTTC
TRBV6-6	NA	TRBJ1-1	NA	CASTRGSAVGEAFF	TGTGCCAGCACCAGGGGCAGTGCGGTCGGTGAAGCTTTCTTT
TRBV24-1	NA	TRBJ2-1	NA	CATSDPLPGMDYNEQFF	TGTGCCACCAGTGACCCCCTCCCGGGCATGGACTACAATGAGCAGTTCTTC
TRBV29-1	once	TRBJ2-1	NA	CSEGPYNEQFF	TGCAGCGAAGGGCCTTACAATGAGCAGTTCTTC
TRBV7-9	NA	TRBJ1-2	NA	CASSPGHFYGYTF	TGTGCCAGCAGCCCGGGACACTTCTATGGCTACACCTTC
TRBV7-2	many	TRBJ1-4	NA	CASSFRERNEKLFF	TGTGCCAGCAGCTTCCGGGAAAGGAATGAAAAACTGTTTTTT
TRBV7-2	few	TRBJ2-5	NA	CASSSGTVETQYF	TGTGCCAGCAGCTCCGGGACTGTAGAGACCCAGTACTTC
TRBV7-2	few	TRBJ2-7	TRBD2	CASSLRLADYEQYF	TGTGCCAGCAGCTTAAGACTAGCAGACTACGAGCAGTACTTC
TRBV6-1	NA	TRBJ2-1	TRBD2	CASSEVGGSFF	TGTGCCAGCAGTGAAGTGGGAGGGAGCTTCTTC
TRBV6-2/TRBV6-3	NA	TRBJ2-1	NA	CASSHSGDNEQFF	TGTGCCAGCAGTCACTCAGGGGACAATGAGCAGTTCTTC
TRBV4-2	few	TRBJ1-3	NA	CASSQDARDSGNTIYF	TGTGCCAGCAGCCAAGATGCAAGGGACTCTGGAAACACCATATATTTT
TRBV6-2/TRBV6-3	few	TRBJ1-5	NA	CASRSRSGSNQPQHF	TGTGCCAGCAGATCCCGTTCCGGCAGCAATCAGCCCCAGCATTTT
TRBV5-4	few	TRBJ2-7	TRBD2	CASSQRGSSYEQYF	TGTGCCAGCAGCCAGCGCGGGAGCTCCTACGAGCAGTACTTC
TRBV20-1	few	TRBJ2-7	NA	CSASYLGSSEQYF	TGCAGTGCTAGTTATCTGGGTAGTTCTGAGCAGTACTTC
TRBV12-3/TRBV12-4	few	TRBJ2-3	NA	CASSSGPSRRTDTQYF	TGTGCCAGCAGTTCCGGTCCATCCAGGCGGACAGATACGCAGTATTTT
TRBV7-2	few	TRBJ2-5	TRBD1	CASSRFQGQQETQYF	TGTGCCAGCAGCCGATTTCAGGGACAGCAAGAGACCCAGTACTTC
TRBV15	few	TRBJ1-1	TRBD1	CATYPGQGYTEAFF	TGTGCCACCTATCCGGGACAGGGGTATACTGAAGCTTTCTTT
TRBV7-2	NA	TRBJ2-7	NA	CASSLGGGRVYEQYF	TGTGCCAGCAGCTTAGGGGGTGGGCGCGTCTACGAGCAGTACTTC
TRBV6-5	NA	TRBJ1-3	NA	CASSYSGDSGNTIYF	TGTGCCAGCAGTTACTCTGGTGACTCTGGAAACACCATATATTTT
TRBV25-1	many	TRBJ2-4	NA	CASSGQLAKNIQYF	TGTGCCAGCAGTGGGCAGTTAGCCAAAAACATTCAGTACTTC
TRBV12-3/TRBV12-4	few	TRBJ1-6	NA	CASSLSIDSPLHF	TGTGCCAGCAGTTTATCCATCGATTCACCCCTCCACTTT
TRBV7-2	few	TRBJ2-3	NA	CASSRLRGANTDTQYF	TGTGCCAGCAGTCGACTAAGGGGGGCGAACACAGATACGCAGTATTTT
TRBV6-1	NA	TRBJ2-4	NA	CASSRGPAEAKNIQYF	TGTGCCAGTTCACGGGGCCCCGCCGAAGCCAAAAACATTCAGTACTTC
TRBV12-3/TRBV12-4	NA	TRBJ1-1	NA	CASSYLRRGAEAFF	TGTGCCAGCAGTTACCTGAGAAGGGGAGCTGAAGCTTTCTTT
TRBV12-3/TRBV12-4	many	TRBJ2-7	NA	CASSLLSYEQYF	TGTGCCAGCAGTTTGTTGAGCTACGAGCAGTACTTC
TRBV27	few	TRBJ1-2	NA	CATLQRGTYGYTF	TGTGCCACCCTACAGAGGGGTACCTATGGCTACACCTTC
TRBV7-2	few	TRBJ1-2	TRBD1	CASSLRGASYGYTF	TGTGCCAGCAGCCTCAGGGGGGCTAGCTATGGCTACACCTTC
TRBV11-3	many	TRBJ2-4	TRBD2	CASSLDQGGSLAKNIQYF	TGTGCCAGCAGCTTAGATCAAGGCGGGAGTCTAGCCAAAAACATTCAGTACTTC
TRBV19	NA	TRBJ1-1	TRBD1	CASRPGGTEAFF	TGTGCCAGTAGACCAGGGGGCACTGAAGCTTTCTTT
TRBV28	NA	TRBJ2-1	TRBD2	CASSILAGPYYNEQFF	TGTGCCAGCAGTATCCTAGCGGGTCCTTACTACAATGAGCAGTTCTTC
TRBV4-2	NA	TRBJ2-1	TRBD2	CASSHSGTSTHNEQFF	TGTGCCAGCAGCCACAGCGGGACTAGCACACACAATGAGCAGTTCTTC
TRBV28	NA	TRBJ2-5	TRBD2	CASSFPTSGREGETQYF	TGTGCCAGCAGTTTCCCGACTAGCGGGAGAGAAGGAGAGACCCAGTACTTC
TRBV7-2	many	TRBJ2-2	TRBD1	CASSSGQLPAGELFF	TGTGCCAGCAGCTCGGGACAGCTTCCCGCCGGGGAGCTGTTTTTT
TRBV7-9	many	TRBJ2-1	TRBD2	CASSRGTSGNNEQFF	TGTGCCAGCAGCCGTGGGACTAGCGGAAACAATGAGCAGTTCTTC
TRBV27	few	TRBJ2-1	TRBD2	CASSPGTSANEQFF	TGTGCCAGCAGTCCGGGGACTAGCGCCAATGAGCAGTTCTTC
TRBV7-2	NA	TRBJ2-5	NA	CASTSAGAKTQYF	TGTGCCAGCACCTCGGCAGGGGCGAAGACCCAGTACTTC
TRBV20-1	NA	TRBJ1-5	NA	CSAYKGALSNQPQHF	TGCAGTGCGTACAAAGGGGCCCTCAGCAATCAGCCCCAGCATTTT
TRBV29-1	few	TRBJ2-1	NA	CSVEGRIREQFF	TGCAGCGTTGAAGGCCGAATTCGTGAGCAGTTCTTC
TRBV2	few	TRBJ1-1	NA	CASRKNWDTEAFF	TGTGCCAGCCGGAAAAATTGGGACACTGAAGCTTTCTTT
TRBV28	once	TRBJ1-1	NA	CASSLSESTEAFF	TGTGCCAGCAGTTTATCGGAGAGCACTGAAGCTTTCTTT
TRBV20-1	NA	TRBJ2-1	TRBD2	CSASSGGSFYNEQFF	TGCAGTGCTAGTTCCGGCGGGAGCTTCTACAATGAGCAGTTCTTC
TRBV7-2	NA	TRBJ1-5	NA	CASSLAHHSNQPQHF	TGTGCCAGCAGCTTAGCGCATCATAGCAATCAGCCCCAGCATTTT